This T cell receptor beta chain is drawn from a study of human T cells and chemical hapten exposure (dated by TCRdb to the early 2020s). Regarding the study in general: For sensitization, 2% DPC in acetone was applied to a 2 cm by 2 cm area of upper inner arm skin. Weekly therapeutic DPC doses were additionally applied to the scalp of patients throughout the roughly 24-week study period. Patch testing on the upper back used Finn chambers containing 0.01% DPC, with scoring done after 6 days according to International Contact Dermatitis Research Group standards. The mostly female patient cohort included alopecia areata with under or over 50% scalp involvement, alopecia totalis and alopecia universalis. Libraries were pooled for sequencing, and per-sample TCR yields varied mainly because of small differences in library volumes within the pool. In alopecia patients, the study followed how the peripheral blood TCR repertoire changed in vivo over primary and secondary sensitization to diphenylcyclopropenone (DPC), a hapten. Blood samples were taken from patients before sensitization (week 0) and at 2, 6 and about 24 weeks after DPC sensitization. Roughly 30 alopecia patients gave blood for TCR sequencing at one to four time points (pre-sensitization, 2, 6 and 24 weeks).

What the study reported, not specific to this receptor: Expanded TCRs formed significantly more large CDR3 similarity clusters than pre-sensitization or healthy control sets, consistent with antigen-driven responses. Because all patients had alopecia, a presumed autoimmune disease, the immune response of the patients might differ from that of healthy individuals. Patch test score was positively correlated with the number of PT1 expanded TCRs, with significance at thresholds 8, 16 and 32 but not at 4. Repeated subsampling changed both the strength of the expansion versus patch-test correlation and the threshold at which the correlation became significant. DPC sensitization did not change how many TCRs were above 1 in 1000 frequency, and no evidence was found of alterations in global repertoire structure.

V was cut back by 8 bases and J by 5 bases, leaving a gap of 10 bases between them. Looking up the germline V gene yields CDR1 MGHDK and CDR2 SYGVNS. There are 12 amino acids in the CDR3, from cysteine to phenylalanine inclusive. Kept here is only the CDR3 DNA, which spans 36 bases and is read in frame from base 1. The sample's time point label, in plain terms: patch test 2, 6 weeks after DPC sensitization. Per the publication, the treatment or condition label means: therapeutic diphenylcyclopropenone sensitization with weekly scalp DPC. At each patch-test visit, blood was drawn before the patch test was applied. Patients were considered eligible if aged 18 to 70, diagnosed with alopecia and deemed suitable for DPC therapy, and patients were excluded if pregnant. Total RNA was extracted from unfractionated whole blood that had been collected in Tempus Blood RNA tubes. The library came from RACE. Sequenced on a NextSeq 500. During library preparation, unique molecular identifiers were attached to individual cDNA molecules so that TCRs could be counted quantitatively and reproducibly. From each blood RNA sample, both TCR alpha and TCR beta chains were sequenced. In the paper's pipeline: Samples had a median of roughly 87,000 TCRs, with a range from roughly 23,224 to 750,000. The Decombinator software suite was used to annotate V, J and CDR3 in the TCR reads. To make PS versus PT1 abundance plots, every sample was subsampled to the same number of TCRs (28,000). TCRs were defined as expanded if absent before sensitization and observed at least eight times at the 2-week time point. TCRdb reran the public reads through fastp at Q25 and MiXCR, keeping productive beta chains. Under each unique CDR3 protein, matching rows form one entry showing the most common genes and DNA. The V and J calls and clone size come from TCRdb's table, not from the authors' own analysis. For this sample there are approximately 120,000 distinct CDR3 sequences; about a tenth appear just once. The ten largest clones take up 3% to 3.5% of the sample.

This clonotype was observed many times. The antigen it recognizes is unknown. Within one base of it there is no much larger clone, and no base qualities were kept. The clonotype was recovered from a middle-aged woman with alopecia areata. Some clones in this sample may be carry-over from other donors' samples. This receptor chain uses TRBV25-1 and TRBJ1-5; no D gene call is confident. The input for sequencing was whole blood, taken in connection with sensitization to the hapten diphenylcyclopropenone (DPC). The DNA is TGTGCCAGCCGATATCAATATCAGCCCCAGCATTTT. Translation gives CASRYQYQPQHF.